This is a list of T cell receptor beta chains from one sample in a study of blood T cell repertoires in COVID-19. Profiled with immunoSEQ multiplex PCR; TCRdb holds only in-frame clones, not every one. The table has approximately 330,000 clones, approximately 86% seen once. Sequenced: PBMCs or T cells enriched from blood (not recorded which). These receptors were obtained from a woman in her thirties or forties with acute COVID-19. Both conserved end residues are part of each CDR3. A D gene is named only where the DNA matches it firmly. Clone size appears in some rows only: once, few, many, or a class for an expanded clone.

CDR3 protein: CRYASGENTEAFF
CDR3 DNA: TGTAGGTATGCGAGCGGGGAAAACACTGAAGCTTTCTTT
D gene: NA
V gene: TRBV19
J gene: TRBJ1-1
clone size: few

CDR3 protein: CASSTGRTSGGAGYNEQFF
CDR3 DNA: TGCGCCAGCAGCACCGGGAGGACTAGCGGGGGGGCCGGGTACAATGAGCAGTTCTTC
D gene: TRBD2
V gene: TRBV5-1
J gene: TRBJ2-1
clone size: once

CDR3 protein: CATEKVRGVNTIYF
CDR3 DNA: TGTGCCACTGAGAAAGTAAGGGGTGTAAACACCATATATTTT
D gene: NA
V gene: TRBV24-1
J gene: TRBJ1-3
clone size: NA

CDR3 protein: CASSQDQTPGDEQYF
CDR3 DNA: TGCGCCAGCAGCCAAGACCAGACCCCGGGGGACGAGCAGTACTTC
D gene: NA
V gene: TRBV4-1
J gene: TRBJ2-7
clone size: NA

CDR3 protein: CASRDGQGGYEQYF
CDR3 DNA: TGTGCCAGTAGGGACGGACAGGGTGGATACGAGCAGTACTTC
D gene: TRBD1
V gene: TRBV19
J gene: TRBJ2-7
clone size: NA

CDR3 protein: CASSPPTGWNYEQYF
CDR3 DNA: TGTGCCAGCAGTCCGCCCACAGGGTGGAACTACGAGCAGTACTTC
D gene: NA
V gene: TRBV27
J gene: TRBJ2-7
clone size: NA

CDR3 protein: CASSRGSLYEQYF
CDR3 DNA: TGCGCCAGCAGTCGCGGGAGTCTATACGAGCAGTACTTC
D gene: TRBD2
V gene: TRBV10-2
J gene: TRBJ2-7
clone size: NA

CDR3 protein: CASSYSTGGAKTQYF
CDR3 DNA: TGTGCCAGCAGTTACTCGACGGGGGGCGCGAAGACCCAGTACTTC
D gene: NA
V gene: TRBV6-2/TRBV6-3
J gene: TRBJ2-5
clone size: NA

CDR3 protein: CASSSETKTTTLNIQYF
CDR3 DNA: TGTGCCAGCAGCTCAGAGACTAAAACAACTACCCTCAACATTCAGTACTTC
D gene: NA
V gene: TRBV7-2
J gene: TRBJ2-4
clone size: NA

CDR3 protein: CASSLTGGEAFF
CDR3 DNA: TGTGCCAGCAGCTTAACCGGGGGTGAAGCTTTCTTT
D gene: NA
V gene: TRBV5-4
J gene: TRBJ1-1
clone size: once

CDR3 protein: CASSGGTGAGYTF
CDR3 DNA: TGTGCCAGCAGCGGAGGGACAGGAGCTGGCTACACCTTC
D gene: TRBD1
V gene: TRBV7-2
J gene: TRBJ1-2
clone size: NA

CDR3 protein: CASSLGSGARGYTF
CDR3 DNA: TGTGCCAGCAGTTTAGGATCAGGGGCGCGGGGCTACACCTTC
D gene: NA
V gene: TRBV28
J gene: TRBJ1-2
clone size: NA

CDR3 protein: CASTVDRGRGTLHF
CDR3 DNA: TGTGCCAGTACCGTGGACAGGGGGCGCGGGACCCTCCACTTT
D gene: TRBD1
V gene: TRBV19
J gene: TRBJ1-6
clone size: NA

CDR3 protein: CASSILAGGYNEQFF
CDR3 DNA: TGTGCCAGCAGCATACTAGCGGGGGGTTACAATGAGCAGTTCTTC
D gene: TRBD2
V gene: TRBV7-9
J gene: TRBJ2-1
clone size: NA

CDR3 protein: CACGSSGYEQYF
CDR3 DNA: TGTGCCTGTGGGAGTAGCGGATACGAGCAGTACTTC
D gene: NA
V gene: TRBV19
J gene: TRBJ2-7
clone size: once

CDR3 protein: CASSVTSANYGYTF
CDR3 DNA: TGTGCCAGCAGCGTTACGTCGGCTAACTATGGCTACACCTTC
D gene: NA
V gene: TRBV9
J gene: TRBJ1-2
clone size: NA

CDR3 protein: CASSYVAGPTNEKLFF
CDR3 DNA: TGTGCCAGCAGTTACGTGGCAGGCCCTACTAATGAAAAACTGTTTTTT
D gene: NA
V gene: TRBV6-5
J gene: TRBJ1-4
clone size: once

CDR3 protein: CASSLTGVNTEAFF
CDR3 DNA: TGTGCCAGCAGCTTGACAGGGGTCAACACTGAAGCTTTCTTT
D gene: TRBD1
V gene: TRBV7-9
J gene: TRBJ1-1
clone size: NA

CDR3 protein: CASRPTSGRGYEQFF
CDR3 DNA: TGTGCCAGCAGGCCCACTAGCGGGAGAGGGTATGAGCAGTTCTTC
D gene: TRBD2
V gene: TRBV28
J gene: TRBJ2-1
clone size: NA

CDR3 protein: CASTPGTGGTGELFF
CDR3 DNA: TGTGCCAGCACTCCTGGGACAGGGGGCACCGGGGAGCTGTTTTTT
D gene: TRBD1
V gene: TRBV6-5
J gene: TRBJ2-2
clone size: NA

CDR3 protein: CASSPGGLGGYEQYF
CDR3 DNA: TGTGCCAGCAGCCCCGGCGGACTAGGGGGGTACGAGCAGTACTTC
D gene: NA
V gene: TRBV7-3
J gene: TRBJ2-7
clone size: NA

CDR3 protein: CASSFLQGKTGELFF
CDR3 DNA: TGTGCCAGCAGTTTTTTACAGGGGAAGACCGGGGAGCTGTTTTTT
D gene: TRBD1
V gene: TRBV27
J gene: TRBJ2-2
clone size: NA

CDR3 protein: CASTPVGRGTEAFF
CDR3 DNA: TGTGCCAGCACTCCCGTAGGCAGGGGCACTGAAGCTTTCTTT
D gene: NA
V gene: TRBV6-5
J gene: TRBJ1-1
clone size: NA

CDR3 protein: CASSSRLVGGSPYNEQFF
CDR3 DNA: TGTGCCAGCAGTTCGCGACTCGTGGGCGGGAGTCCTTACAATGAGCAGTTCTTC
D gene: TRBD2
V gene: TRBV6-2/TRBV6-3
J gene: TRBJ2-1
clone size: NA

CDR3 protein: CASRIAGGGNEQFF
CDR3 DNA: TGTGCCAGCAGGATAGCGGGAGGAGGCAATGAGCAGTTCTTC
D gene: TRBD2
V gene: TRBV7-9
J gene: TRBJ2-1
clone size: NA

CDR3 protein: CASSTGTGDEQFF
CDR3 DNA: TGTGCCAGCAGCACAGGGACAGGGGATGAGCAGTTCTTC
D gene: TRBD1
V gene: TRBV7-2
J gene: TRBJ2-1
clone size: NA

CDR3 protein: CASSRDTHNEKLFF
CDR3 DNA: TGCGCCAGCAGTAGGGACACCCATAATGAAAAACTGTTTTTT
D gene: NA
V gene: TRBV5-1
J gene: TRBJ1-4
clone size: NA

CDR3 protein: CASSFISAGGGNEQFF
CDR3 DNA: TGTGCCAGCAGCTTCATCTCAGCGGGAGGAGGCAATGAGCAGTTCTTC
D gene: TRBD2
V gene: TRBV5-5
J gene: TRBJ2-1
clone size: NA

CDR3 protein: CASSLDPGQNTGELFF
CDR3 DNA: TGTGCCAGCAGCTTGGATCCGGGACAGAACACCGGGGAGCTGTTTTTT
D gene: NA
V gene: TRBV5-4
J gene: TRBJ2-2
clone size: few

CDR3 protein: CASSLTGPVTEAFF
CDR3 DNA: TGTGCCAGCAGCCTCACCGGTCCTGTCACTGAAGCTTTCTTT
D gene: NA
V gene: TRBV14
J gene: TRBJ1-1
clone size: NA

CDR3 protein: CASRRGGFYEQYF
CDR3 DNA: TGTGCCAGCAGACGGGGAGGGTTCTACGAGCAGTACTTC
D gene: TRBD2
V gene: TRBV27
J gene: TRBJ2-7
clone size: once

CDR3 protein: CASRYTGFLNTGELFF
CDR3 DNA: TGTGCCAGCAGGTATACGGGATTCTTGAACACCGGGGAGCTGTTTTTT
D gene: NA
V gene: TRBV11-2
J gene: TRBJ2-2
clone size: NA

CDR3 protein: CSVAGSNYGYTF
CDR3 DNA: TGCAGCGTCGCGGGATCCAACTATGGCTACACCTTC
D gene: NA
V gene: TRBV29-1
J gene: TRBJ1-2
clone size: many

CDR3 protein: CASSRPGNSPLHF
CDR3 DNA: TGTGCCAGCAGCCGGCCAGGGAATTCACCCCTCCACTTT
D gene: NA
V gene: TRBV3-1/TRBV3-2
J gene: TRBJ1-6
clone size: NA

CDR3 protein: CARQVQRNNYGYTF
CDR3 DNA: TGTGCCAGACAGGTACAGAGGAACAACTATGGCTACACCTTC
D gene: NA
V gene: TRBV19
J gene: TRBJ1-2
clone size: NA

CDR3 protein: CASSLGQIYEQYF
CDR3 DNA: TGCGCCAGCAGCTTGGGACAGATCTACGAGCAGTACTTC
D gene: NA
V gene: TRBV5-1
J gene: TRBJ2-7
clone size: NA

CDR3 protein: CASRRQDNNQPQHF
CDR3 DNA: TGTGCCAGTAGGCGGCAGGACAACAATCAGCCCCAGCATTTT
D gene: NA
V gene: TRBV19
J gene: TRBJ1-5
clone size: NA

CDR3 protein: CASSLGTSGRWNEQFF
CDR3 DNA: TGTGCCAGCAGCCTCGGGACTAGCGGGAGATGGAATGAGCAGTTCTTC
D gene: TRBD2
V gene: TRBV3-1/TRBV3-2
J gene: TRBJ2-1
clone size: once

CDR3 protein: CASNLGVGTEAFF
CDR3 DNA: TGTGCCAGCAACCTAGGGGTGGGGACTGAAGCTTTCTTT
D gene: NA
V gene: TRBV28
J gene: TRBJ1-1
clone size: NA

CDR3 protein: CASPDREASNYGYTF
CDR3 DNA: TGTGCCAGCCCGGACAGGGAAGCTTCAAACTATGGCTACACCTTC
D gene: TRBD1
V gene: TRBV2
J gene: TRBJ1-2
clone size: NA

CDR3 protein: CSVAKYTEAFF
CDR3 DNA: TGCAGCGTTGCTAAGTACACTGAAGCTTTCTTT
D gene: NA
V gene: TRBV29-1
J gene: TRBJ1-1
clone size: NA

CDR3 protein: CASSSRDRLLEQYF
CDR3 DNA: TGTGCCAGCAGTTCCCGGGACAGGCTACTCGAGCAGTACTTC
D gene: TRBD1
V gene: TRBV28
J gene: TRBJ2-7
clone size: many

CDR3 protein: CASRDRTAPYNEQFF
CDR3 DNA: TGTGCCAGCAGGGATCGGACAGCACCCTACAATGAGCAGTTCTTC
D gene: NA
V gene: TRBV6-6
J gene: TRBJ2-1
clone size: NA

CDR3 protein: CASSQEGNTEAFF
CDR3 DNA: TGTGCCAGCTCACAGGAGGGCAACACTGAAGCTTTCTTT
D gene: NA
V gene: TRBV18
J gene: TRBJ1-1
clone size: NA

CDR3 protein: CASSLAVPYEQYF
CDR3 DNA: TGTGCCAGCAGCCTAGCGGTGCCCTACGAGCAGTACTTC
D gene: TRBD2
V gene: TRBV5-8
J gene: TRBJ2-7
clone size: few

CDR3 protein: CASSHRQGAYQETQYF
CDR3 DNA: TGTGCCAGCAGCCACCGACAGGGAGCGTACCAAGAGACCCAGTACTTC
D gene: TRBD1
V gene: TRBV2
J gene: TRBJ2-5
clone size: once

CDR3 protein: CASSSAGTGLNTEAFF
CDR3 DNA: TGTGCCAGCAGCTCCGCCGGGACAGGGTTGAACACTGAAGCTTTCTTT
D gene: TRBD1
V gene: TRBV7-2
J gene: TRBJ1-1
clone size: NA

CDR3 protein: CASSAQLVSNEQFF
CDR3 DNA: TGTGCCAGCAGCGCCCAACTAGTATCCAATGAGCAGTTCTTC
D gene: NA
V gene: TRBV9
J gene: TRBJ2-1
clone size: NA

CDR3 protein: CASSQDDRGRYGGYTF
CDR3 DNA: TGTGCCAGCAGCCAAGATGACAGGGGAAGATACGGTGGCTACACCTTC
D gene: TRBD1
V gene: TRBV3-1/TRBV3-2
J gene: TRBJ1-2
clone size: NA

CDR3 protein: CASSLGDRLGGYTF
CDR3 DNA: TGTGCCAGCAGCTTAGGGGACAGGCTCGGGGGCTACACCTTC
D gene: TRBD1
V gene: TRBV7-2
J gene: TRBJ1-2
clone size: NA

CDR3 protein: CASSQDLRQYYGYTF
CDR3 DNA: TGTGCCAGCAGCCAAGATTTGCGACAGTACTATGGCTACACCTTC
D gene: NA
V gene: TRBV4-2
J gene: TRBJ1-2
clone size: NA